This is a list of T cell receptor beta chains from one sample in a study of T cell responses to AZD1222 COVID-19 vaccine. Sequencing used immunoSEQ multiplex PCR; TCRdb keeps in-frame clones, though not all of them. The sample includes tens of thousands of clones, about 88% of them seen just once. The material sequenced was peripheral blood, taken on day 0 of AZD1222 vaccination. The receptors originated from an adult in good health. Both conserved end residues are part of each CDR3.

v_gene,j_gene,CDR3aa
TRBV6-5,TRBJ1-5,CASSYQGSNQPQHF
TRBV5-4,TRBJ2-3,CASSLMAADTQYF
TRBV7-3,TRBJ1-2,CASSLDPGANYGYTF
TRBV6-1,TRBJ1-2,CASSDMGAYGYTF
TRBV6-5,TRBJ2-2,CASSNLRGWNGELFF
TRBV27,TRBJ2-5,CASRLAWAEPQETQYF
TRBV5-6,TRBJ2-5,CASSLATSVEETQYF
TRBV30,TRBJ2-6,CAWRQGAGGANVLTF
TRBV6-1,TRBJ1-6,CASSESGVNNSPLHF
TRBV3-1/TRBV3-2,TRBJ1-1,CASSQSPGRKNTEAFF
TRBV5-6,TRBJ1-6,CASSPTGTENSPLHF
TRBV27,TRBJ1-6,CASSPGRPINSPLHF
TRBV5-1,TRBJ2-1,CASSLPPNNEQFF
TRBV15,TRBJ1-3,CATSRGRADGNTIYF
TRBV9,TRBJ1-2,CASSVDRGHYGYTF
TRBV7-2,TRBJ2-5,CASSPDRLGTQYF
TRBV7-9,TRBJ1-1,CASSLNRDTEAFF
TRBV30,TRBJ2-5,CAWSVGLQETQYF
TRBV6-1,TRBJ1-6,CASSDLGTGRAPLHF
TRBV6-5,TRBJ2-1,CASSPGTGAYNEQFF
TRBV13,TRBJ2-5,CASSLIQGPQETQYF
TRBV9,TRBJ1-3,CASSVEGGNTIYF
TRBV6-2/TRBV6-3,TRBJ1-6,CASSYPGHRISPLHF
TRBV2,TRBJ1-2,CASSTGSVGGYTF
TRBV5-1,TRBJ1-1,CASSFSQGAKMNTEAFF
TRBV27,TRBJ2-7,CASSFAVLGYEQYF
TRBV9,TRBJ2-1,CASSWRGSQAYNEQFF
TRBV7-9,TRBJ2-5,CASSLGTSQETQYF
TRBV9,TRBJ1-2,CASSVGPALKKNTF
TRBV2,TRBJ1-4,CASSEKGRRTEKLFF
TRBV19,TRBJ1-5,CASGPRGAQPQHF
TRBV24-1,TRBJ2-2,CATSDPGRGYSTGELFF
TRBV5-6,TRBJ1-1,CASSLGQLRGTEAFF
TRBV14,TRBJ2-7,CASSQAPGGTFYF
TRBV27,TRBJ2-1,CASILLQRPDNEQFF
TRBV28,TRBJ1-5,CASSLRGQLNQPQHF
TRBV29-1,TRBJ1-1,CSVEPQGGEAFF
TRBV3-1/TRBV3-2,TRBJ2-1,CASSQEGRGLAGGPPYNEQFF
TRBV10-2,TRBJ2-1,CASSYDFYNEQFF
TRBV7-8,TRBJ1-3,CASSPTVLRQGFGNTIYF
TRBV6-1,TRBJ2-5,CASSEQRVGETQYF